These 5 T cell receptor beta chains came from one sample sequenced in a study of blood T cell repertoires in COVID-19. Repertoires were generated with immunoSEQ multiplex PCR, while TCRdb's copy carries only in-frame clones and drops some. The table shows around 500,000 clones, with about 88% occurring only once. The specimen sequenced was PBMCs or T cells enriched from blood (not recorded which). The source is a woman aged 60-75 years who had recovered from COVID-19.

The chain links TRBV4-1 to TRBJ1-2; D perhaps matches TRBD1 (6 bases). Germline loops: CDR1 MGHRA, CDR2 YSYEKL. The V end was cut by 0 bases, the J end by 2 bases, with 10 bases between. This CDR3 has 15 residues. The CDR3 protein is CASSQDGGVNYGYTF. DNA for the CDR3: TGCGCCAGCAGCCAAGATGGGGGCGTGAACTATGGCTACACCTTC.

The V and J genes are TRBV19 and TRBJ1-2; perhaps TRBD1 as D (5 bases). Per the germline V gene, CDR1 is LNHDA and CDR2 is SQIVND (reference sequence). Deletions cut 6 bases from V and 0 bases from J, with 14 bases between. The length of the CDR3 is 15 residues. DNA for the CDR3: TGTGCCAGTAGGGCTCTGCGGGGGACTAACTATGGCTACACCTTC. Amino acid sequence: CASRALRGTNYGYTF.

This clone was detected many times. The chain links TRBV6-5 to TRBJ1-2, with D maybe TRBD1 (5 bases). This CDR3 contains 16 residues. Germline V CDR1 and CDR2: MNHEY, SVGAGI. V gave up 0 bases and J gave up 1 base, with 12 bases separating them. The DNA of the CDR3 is TGTGCCAGCAGTTACTCATTAGGGGCCCTTAACTATGGCTACACCTTC. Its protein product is CASSYSLGALNYGYTF.

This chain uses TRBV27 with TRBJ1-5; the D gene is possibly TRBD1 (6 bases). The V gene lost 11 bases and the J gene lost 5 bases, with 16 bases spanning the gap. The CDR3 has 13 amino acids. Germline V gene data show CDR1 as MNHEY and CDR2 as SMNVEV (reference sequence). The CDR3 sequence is CASAQGRDQPQHF. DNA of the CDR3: TGTGCCTCCGCCCAGGGGAGGGATCAGCCCCAGCATTTT.

The CDR3 sequence: CASSRGQLYGYTF. CDR3 DNA sequence: TGTGCCAGCAGTCGAGGACAGCTCTATGGCTACACCTTC. The gene calls are TRBV27 and TRBJ1-2, with D perhaps TRBD1 (6 bases). Trimming cost V 5 bases and J 4 bases, with 11 bases left between them. Germline CDR1 reads MNHEY; CDR2 reads SMNVEV (reference sequence). The CDR3 has 13 amino acids.